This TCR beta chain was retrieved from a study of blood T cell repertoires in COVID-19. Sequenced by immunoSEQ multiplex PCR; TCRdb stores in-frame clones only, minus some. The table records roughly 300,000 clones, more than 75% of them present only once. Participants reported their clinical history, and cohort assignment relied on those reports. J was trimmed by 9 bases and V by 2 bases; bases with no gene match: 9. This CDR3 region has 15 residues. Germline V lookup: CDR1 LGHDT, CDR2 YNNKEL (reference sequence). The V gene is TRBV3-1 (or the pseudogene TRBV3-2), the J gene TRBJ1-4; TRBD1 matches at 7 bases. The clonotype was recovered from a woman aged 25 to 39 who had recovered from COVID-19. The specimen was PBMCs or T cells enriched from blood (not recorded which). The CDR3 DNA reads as TGTGCCAGCAGCCAAACGACAGGGTGGGAAAAAAAACTGTTTTTT. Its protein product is CASSQTTGWEKKLFF.